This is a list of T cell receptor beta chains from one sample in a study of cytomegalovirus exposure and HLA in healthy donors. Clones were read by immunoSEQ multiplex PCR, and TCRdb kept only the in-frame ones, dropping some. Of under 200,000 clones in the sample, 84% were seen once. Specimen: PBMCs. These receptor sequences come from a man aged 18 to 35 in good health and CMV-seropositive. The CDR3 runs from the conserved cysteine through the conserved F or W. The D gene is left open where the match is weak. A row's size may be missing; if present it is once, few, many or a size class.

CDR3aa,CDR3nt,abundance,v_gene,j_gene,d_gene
CAWRGGPNANTGELFF,TGTGCCTGGAGGGGAGGGCCTAACGCGAACACCGGGGAGCTGTTTTTT,NA,TRBV30,TRBJ2-2,TRBD2
CASSPRLPGSNYGYTF,TGCGCCAGCAGCCCACGCCTTCCGGGTAGCAACTATGGCTACACCTTC,NA,TRBV5-1,TRBJ1-2,NA
CASSAAHPNSYNEQFF,TGCGCCAGCAGCGCGGCCCACCCGAACTCCTACAATGAGCAGTTCTTC,NA,TRBV5-1,TRBJ2-1,NA
CASTLIPGQGPYEQYF,TGTGCCAGCACCTTAATCCCGGGACAGGGACCCTACGAGCAGTACTTC,NA,TRBV5-5,TRBJ2-7,TRBD1
CASTGGGLDRPAAYNEQFF,TGTGCCAGTACCGGGGGGGGACTGGATCGTCCCGCCGCCTACAATGAGCAGTTCTTC,NA,TRBV19,TRBJ2-1,TRBD2
CASSRGPRTTFTGELFF,TGTGCCAGCAGCCGCGGGCCCCGGACTACTTTCACCGGGGAGCTGTTTTTT,NA,TRBV4-2,TRBJ2-2,NA
CSVDGPGNTIYF,TGCAGCGTTGATGGCCCTGGAAACACCATATATTTT,once,TRBV29-1,TRBJ1-3,NA
CASSWGLEQYF,TGTGCCAGCAGTTGGGGGCTCGAGCAGTACTTC,NA,TRBV28,TRBJ2-7,NA
CASSTGSGGITDTQYF,TGTGCCAGCAGCACCGGCTCTGGCGGGATAACAGATACGCAGTATTTT,NA,TRBV5-5,TRBJ2-3,NA
CASSQVRGLRNYGYYEQYF,TGTGCCAGCAGCCAAGTTAGAGGACTACGGAACTACGGGTACTACGAGCAGTACTTC,NA,TRBV4-2,TRBJ2-7,NA
CASSLRPPQPATNEKLFF,TGTGCCAGCAGTTTAAGGCCCCCACAGCCTGCAACTAATGAAAAACTGTTTTTT,once,TRBV27,TRBJ1-4,NA
CASSSHGQGGSYNEQFF,TGTGCCAGCAGCTCGCACGGGCAGGGCGGCTCCTACAATGAGCAGTTCTTC,NA,TRBV7-2,TRBJ2-1,NA
CASSLGQPGEQYF,TGTGCCAGCAGCCTGGGACAGCCAGGGGAGCAGTACTTC,NA,TRBV4-2,TRBJ2-7,TRBD1
CSVAIAGGIIEQYF,TGCAGCGTTGCCATAGCGGGAGGTATAATCGAGCAGTACTTC,NA,TRBV29-1,TRBJ2-7,TRBD2
CACSPLADSYEQYF,TGTGCCTGTTCCCCCCTAGCGGACTCCTACGAGCAGTACTTC,NA,TRBV30,TRBJ2-7,TRBD2
CAQSETVNTEAFF,TGTGCCCAAAGTGAAACAGTGAACACTGAAGCTTTCTTT,NA,TRBV30,TRBJ1-1,NA
CASSLTASRFGRAEQFF,TGTGCCAGCAGCTTAACGGCTAGCCGCTTCGGTCGCGCTGAGCAGTTCTTC,NA,TRBV7-3,TRBJ2-1,NA
CASRSTSGNYEQYF,TGTGCCAGCAGGTCGACTAGCGGAAACTACGAGCAGTACTTC,NA,TRBV6-5,TRBJ2-7,TRBD2
CASSSDRGPKQYF,TGTGCCAGCAGCTCCGACAGGGGGCCAAAGCAGTACTTC,once,TRBV7-3,TRBJ2-7,TRBD1
CSANRGYEQYF,TGCAGCGCTAACAGGGGCTACGAGCAGTACTTC,NA,TRBV29-1,TRBJ2-7,TRBD1
CATSRDHLAGTGELFF,TGTGCCACCAGCAGAGATCACCTAGCGGGAACCGGGGAGCTGTTTTTT,NA,TRBV15,TRBJ2-2,TRBD2
CASRPGGPLYEQYF,TGTGCCAGCAGACCGGGGGGGCCCCTCTACGAGCAGTACTTC,NA,TRBV27,TRBJ2-7,TRBD2
CAAGGFGADTQYF,TGCGCCGCGGGGGGGTTCGGGGCAGATACGCAGTATTTT,NA,TRBV29-1,TRBJ2-3,TRBD2
CASSLEISDNTGELFF,TGCGCCAGCAGCTTGGAGATTAGCGACAACACCGGGGAGCTGTTTTTT,NA,TRBV5-1,TRBJ2-2,NA
CASSVGADTQYF,TGTGCCAGCAGCGTGGGAGCAGATACGCAGTATTTT,NA,TRBV9,TRBJ2-3,NA
CASSLYPQLAGGVETQYF,TGTGCCAGCAGTTTATACCCCCAACTAGCGGGAGGGGTTGAGACCCAGTACTTC,NA,TRBV27,TRBJ2-5,TRBD2
CASSGNYLSGANVLTF,TGTGCCAGCAGCGGCAACTACCTGTCAGGGGCCAACGTCCTGACTTTC,NA,TRBV28,TRBJ2-6,NA
CASTSGRARTSYNEQFF,TGTGCCAGCACTAGCGGGAGGGCCAGAACCTCCTACAATGAGCAGTTCTTC,once,TRBV28,TRBJ2-1,TRBD2